This section outlines one TCR beta chain sequence together with its context. Its antigen is as yet unknown. The sample is drawn from a study of blood T cells in healthy people across ages. A sample-barcoded 5' primer and a J-beta primer mix were used in a second PCR of about 6 to 11 cycles. MiXCR was run by TCRdb on the 5' RACE reads, yielding one entry per CDR3 protein. The sample lists some 1.8 million distinct CDR3 sequences, approximately 39% occurring once. Per-sample PBMC isolation yielded at least 6 million cells. Study observations and caveats: Diversity estimates from one million T cells were considered underestimates.

The germline CDR1 and CDR2 sequences are DFQATT and SNEGSKA (reference sequence). V was pared by 4 bases and J by 2 bases, with 12 bases between. This CDR3 is built from 15 residues. The sample comprised blood. This chain links TRBV20-1 with TRBJ2-6; TRBD1 might be the D (6 bases). This clonotype originated in a human donor in good health. As DNA, the CDR3 is TGCAGTGCTAAATTACAGGGAGCTGGGGCCAACGTCCTGACTTTC. It yields the protein CSAKLQGAGANVLTF.